This TCR beta chain was retrieved from a study of blood T cell repertoires in COVID-19. In the study overall: COVID-19 samples collected from the United States, Italy and Spain covered acute and convalescent phases. Sample material is recorded as cDNA or gDNA derived from T cells, B-cell-depleted T cells, or PBMCs.

The germline gives CDR1 MGHRA, CDR2 YSYEKL. The CDR3 length is 16 residues. The trim removed 2 bases at V and 10 bases at J, leaving 8 bases unmatched. Original handling: Counts of nucleated cells, estimated from reference gene primer amplification, were obtained. Clones were read by immunoSEQ multiplex PCR, and TCRdb kept only the in-frame ones, dropping some. D and trimming were read from the DNA, whereas the V and J calls and clone size are those reported in that table. This table holds roughly 100,000 clones, 70% to 90% found once. Material for sequencing was peripheral blood. This TCR derives from a man aged 50 to 59 with active COVID-19. The chain recombines TRBV4-1 with TRBJ1-6, with 10 bases fitting TRBD1. CDR3 sequence: CASSQIRTGGRSPLHF. CDR3 sequence (DNA): TGCGCCAGCAGCCAAATAAGGACAGGGGGGCGATCACCCCTCCACTTT.